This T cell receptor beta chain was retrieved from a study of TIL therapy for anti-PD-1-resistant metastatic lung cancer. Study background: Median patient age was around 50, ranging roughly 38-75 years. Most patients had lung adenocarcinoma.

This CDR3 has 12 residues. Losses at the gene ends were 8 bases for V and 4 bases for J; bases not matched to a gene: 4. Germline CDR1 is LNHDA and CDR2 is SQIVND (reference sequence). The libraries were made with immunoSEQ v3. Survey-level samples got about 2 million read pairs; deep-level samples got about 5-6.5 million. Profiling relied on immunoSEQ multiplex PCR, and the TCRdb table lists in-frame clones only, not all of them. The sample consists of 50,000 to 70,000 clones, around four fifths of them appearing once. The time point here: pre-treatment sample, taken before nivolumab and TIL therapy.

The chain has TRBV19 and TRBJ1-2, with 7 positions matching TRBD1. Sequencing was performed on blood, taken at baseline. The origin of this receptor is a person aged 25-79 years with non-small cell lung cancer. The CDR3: CASARTGYGYTF. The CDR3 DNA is TGTGCCAGTGCCCGGACAGGCTATGGCTACACCTTC.